This T cell receptor (beta chain) was observed in a study of shared clonotypes between healthy human individuals. Researchers partitioned CD4+ cells into CD45RA+ naive and CD45RA-negative memory subsets. It was 150 to 250 ng DNA, approximately 30,000 T cell genomes, that sorted-subset replicate PCRs used. Study processing details: Filtering differed because ImmunoSEQ produced junction-only sequences that carried no quality scores. TCRdb keeps only in-frame clones here, not all; method: immunoSEQ multiplex PCR. D and trimming come from the DNA, and the V and J calls and clone size come from that table. The data show millions of clones, around 90% seen once. The TCR comes from a man between 18 and 29 years old in good health. Material for sequencing was naive CD4+ T cells sorted from blood. This sample's subset: CD45RA+ positively selected.

The CDR3 here is CASSRSNSPLHF. The CDR3 DNA is TGTGCCAGCAGCCGCAGTAATTCACCCCTCCACTTT. The rearrangement links TRBV6-6 to TRBJ1-6; D is unclear. Germline lookup yields CDR1 MNHNY and CDR2 SVGAGI (reference sequence). This CDR3 has 12 amino acids. The V end lost 6 bases, the J end lost 6 bases, and 6 bases lay between the germline ends.